Listed here are 23 T cell receptor beta chains from one sample, sequenced in a study of blood T cell repertoires in COVID-19. Clones were read by immunoSEQ multiplex PCR, and TCRdb kept only the in-frame ones, dropping some. The table records approximately 300,000 clones, 85% to 90% of them present only once. Sequences were obtained from PBMCs or T cells enriched from blood (not recorded which). These receptors were collected from a man younger than 45 who had recovered from COVID-19.

V gene TRBV6-5 combines with J gene TRBJ2-5; the D is unclear. Trimming took 6 bases from V and 3 from J, leaving 14 bases between them. The CDR3 runs 14 residues. Germline values: CDR1 MNHEY, CDR2 SVGAGI. The CDR3 DNA reads as TGTGCCAGCAGAGCAGACTGGAATAAAGAGACCCAGTACTTC. Translated: CASRADWNKETQYF.

This chain's CDR3 is CASRAVGRRTEAFF. CDR3 bases: TGTGCCAGTAGGGCCGTGGGGAGACGGACTGAAGCTTTCTTT. The J gene is TRBJ1-1, the V gene TRBV19; no clear D gene. V was shortened by 6 bases and J by 5 bases, with 16 bases between the two germline ends. From germline, CDR1 is LNHDA and CDR2 SQIVND (reference sequence). This CDR3 is built from 14 residues.

The rearrangement links TRBV4-2 to TRBJ2-2, with 9 bases matching TRBD2. This CDR3 region has 19 residues. Losses at the gene ends were 0 bases for V and 5 bases for J; bases not matched to a gene: 13. Germline V gives CDR1 LGHNA, CDR2 YNFKEQ. Written as DNA, the CDR3 is TGTGCCAGCAGCCAAGATCTGATTAGCGGGAGCGTTGAAACCGGGGAGCTGTTTTTT. Encoded protein: CASSQDLISGSVETGELFF.

This clone was picked up one time. The J gene is TRBJ1-1, the V gene TRBV28; a weak D match, TRBD1 (5 bases). The CDR3 is 13 residues long. Germline V lookup: CDR1 MDHEN, CDR2 SYDVKM. With 8 bases removed from V and 11 bases from J, the gap between germline ends came to 21 bases. DNA for the CDR3: TGTGCCAGCCTTGAAGGGGTCCTGGGGGGGGCTTTCTTT. Translated: CASLEGVLGGAFF. The complete variable domain, with remaining parts taken from reference TRBV28 and TRBJ1-1, reads DVKVTQSSRYLVKRTGEKVFLECVQDMDHENMFWYRQDPGLGLRLIYFSYDVKMKEKGDIPEGYSVSREKKERFSLILESASTNQTSMYLCASLEGVLGGAFFGQGTRLTVV.

The V and J genes are TRBV19 and TRBJ1-5; D may be TRBD1 (6 bases). V lost 4 bases to trimming and J lost 1 base, with 14 bases between them. This CDR3 spans 16 amino acids. The germline gives CDR1 LNHDA, CDR2 SQIVND (reference sequence). The chain's CDR3 is CASSTPTGPSNQPQHF. The CDR3 DNA reads as TGTGCCAGTAGTACCCCAACAGGGCCCAGCAATCAGCCCCAGCATTTT.

The chain employs TRBV10-3 and TRBJ2-7; 9 bases fit TRBD1. Germline V gene data show CDR1 as ENHRY and CDR2 as SYGVKD. The length of the CDR3 is 13 residues. The junction had 5 bases not matched to a gene; V was cut back by 6 bases and J by 5 bases. The CDR3 bases are TGTGCCATCAGAGGGGACAGGGCGGACGAGCAGTACTTC. Its protein product is CAIRGDRADEQYF.

This rearrangement joins TRBV7-9 to TRBJ1-4; no clear D gene. The germline V gene encodes CDR1 SEHNR and CDR2 FQNEAQ (reference sequence). Trimming pared 1 base from V and 6 bases from J, leaving 6 bases between. The CDR3 is made up of 13 amino acids. The CDR3 nucleotides are TGTGCCAGCAGCTTAGAGAGGGATGAAAAACTGTTTTTT. It is translated as CASSLERDEKLFF.

The CDR3 region is CASSLLPMGPPVHTSTGELFF. DNA of the CDR3: TGTGCCAGTAGTCTACTCCCAATGGGGCCACCAGTCCACACCAGTACCGGGGAGCTGTTTTTT. This sequence joins TRBV19 and TRBJ2-2, with a weak D call TRBD1 (5 bases). The CDR3 has 21 residues. V was clipped by 5 bases and J by 5 bases, with 33 bases between them. Germline V CDR1 and CDR2: LNHDA, SQIVND (reference sequence).

This clone was seen just once. V usage is TRBV11-2 and J usage is TRBJ1-1; the D gene is possibly TRBD1 (5 bases). The CDR3 is made up of 15 amino acids. Per germline, CDR1 SGHAT and CDR2 FQNNGV. V was cut by 5 bases and J by 10 bases, with 23 bases left in between. Here the CDR3 DNA reads TGTGCCAGCAGCCGAACCGAGGGAGGGGAAATTGTAGCTTTCTTT. Translating it yields CASSRTEGGEIVAFF.

The chain couples TRBV4-1 to TRBJ2-3; D may be TRBD2 (6 bases). This CDR3 spans 19 amino acids. Trimming cost V 0 bases and J 0 bases, with 19 bases left between them. Germline assignment: CDR1 MGHRA and CDR2 YSYEKL. The CDR3 region is CASSQDWLAGRSSTDTQYF. For the CDR3, the DNA is TGCGCCAGCAGCCAAGACTGGTTGGCGGGAAGATCTAGCACAGATACGCAGTATTTT.

V gene TRBV30 combines with J gene TRBJ2-2; tentatively, D is TRBD2 (5 bases). Germline V gene sequence: CDR1 GTSNPN, CDR2 SVGIG (reference sequence). CDR3 length: 15 residues. Trimming shortened V by 0 bases and J by 4 bases, and 12 bases separated the two germline ends. CDR3 bases: TGTGCCTGGAGTGTACTGGGAGCGGCCACCGGGGAGCTGTTTTTT. Encoded protein: CAWSVLGAATGELFF.

This clone has just one count. The chain has TRBV2 and TRBJ2-1; 10 nucleotides agree with TRBD1. The trim removed 3 bases at V and 7 bases at J, leaving 6 bases unmatched. This CDR3 is built from 15 residues. Germline loops: CDR1 SNHLY, CDR2 FYNNEI. In DNA, the CDR3 is TGTGCCAGCAGTGACCTGACAGGGGGCTCAAATGAGCAGTTCTTC. Its protein product is CASSDLTGGSNEQFF.

Turning to this clone: Because the CDR3's place on the DNA is in doubt, the DNA is left out and the CDR3 is given as listed by TCRdb. V is TRBV10-3 and J is TRBJ1-2; the listed D gene, TRBD1, was not tested against the DNA. The CDR3 is 15 amino acids in total, end residues counted. The V gene's germline CDR1 is ENHRY and CDR2 SYGVKD. CDR3 sequence: CAISEVGQGSRSFTF.

V and J are TRBV6-5 and TRBJ1-2, with D unclear. This CDR3 has 14 amino acids. Trimming shortened V by 8 bases and J by 8 bases, and 21 bases separated the two germline ends. Germline-derived CDR1 and CDR2 are MNHEY and SVGAGI. In DNA form, the CDR3 reads TGTGCCAGCTCAATCGCCATGCGGGTCGGCGGCTACACCTTC. It translates to CASSIAMRVGGYTF.

This clone came up once. The V gene is TRBV4-2, the J gene TRBJ1-6; tentative D call: TRBD1 (6 bases). V dropped 1 base and J dropped 9 bases, with 19 bases sitting between them. The germline gives CDR1 LGHNA, CDR2 YNFKEQ. The CDR3 has 17 amino acids. In nucleotides, the CDR3 is TGTGCCAGCAGCCAAGGCCCACAGGGCGTTATGGGTTCACCCCTCCACTTT. Amino acid sequence: CASSQGPQGVMGSPLHF.

The rearrangement uses TRBV28 and TRBJ2-7, with D possibly matching TRBD1 (6 bases). The CDR3 is 15 amino acids. V lost 8 bases, J lost 6 bases, and 23 bases lay in between. Germline CDR1 is MDHEN and CDR2 is SYDVKM. The CDR3 region has the DNA TGTGCCAGCGGCCGCCAGGGGCCCGCCGAGCGCGAGCAGTACTTC. Residues: CASGRQGPAEREQYF.

This clone was seen once. This sequence joins TRBV5-4 and TRBJ2-2; 9 bases map to TRBD1. Germline V lookup: CDR1 SGHNT, CDR2 YYREEE (reference sequence). This CDR3 comprises 16 residues. V lost 1 base and J lost 5; bases outside the gene matches: 6. CDR3 in amino acids: CASSLKGQGKTGELFF. CDR3 in DNA: TGTGCCAGCAGCTTGAAAGGACAGGGGAAAACCGGGGAGCTGTTTTTT.

This chain uses TRBV28 with TRBJ1-3; a possible D gene is TRBD1 (6 bases). Germline V CDR1 and CDR2: MDHEN, SYDVKM. Between the trimmed V and J ends, which lost 1 base and 0 bases, there was a span of 13 bases. The CDR3 loop spans 17 amino acids. The CDR3 region is CASSLFPTGLSGNTIYF. The CDR3 nucleotides are TGTGCCAGCAGTTTATTCCCGACAGGCCTCTCTGGAAACACCATATATTTT.

The rearrangement uses TRBV27 and TRBJ1-6; D unresolved. Looked up from germline, CDR1 is MNHEY and CDR2 is SMNVEV (reference sequence). The V end lost 3 bases, the J end lost 5 bases, and 8 bases lay between the germline ends. The CDR3 sequence is 14 residues long. Here the CDR3 DNA reads TGTGCCAGCAGTTTCGGAGGCCATAATTCACCCCTCCACTTT. This sequence encodes CASSFGGHNSPLHF.

The genes are TRBV5-1 and TRBJ2-3, with a possible D match to TRBD2 (6 bases). The CDR3 loop spans 17 amino acids. Trimming removed 4 bases at V and 2 bases at J, with 20 bases between. Looked up from germline, CDR1 is SGHRS and CDR2 is YFSETQ. The CDR3 DNA reads as TGCGCCAGCAGCCACACCCTAGCGCCTGTAAACACAGATACGCAGTATTTT. It encodes CASSHTLAPVNTDTQYF.

In this sample, this clone turned up once. This sequence joins TRBV4-1 and TRBJ2-1; tentatively, D is TRBD2 (6 bases). Trimming removed 3 bases from V and 8 bases from J, with 14 bases in between. Germline V gives CDR1 MGHRA, CDR2 YSYEKL. The CDR3 runs 14 residues. In DNA form, the CDR3 reads TGCGCCAGCAGCCAGGAGGGACTTAGTGATGAGCAGTTCTTC. As protein: CASSQEGLSDEQFF.

This chain connects TRBV21-1 to TRBJ1-1; TRBD1 is taken as the D call from the table, unchecked against the DNA. TRBV21-1 is given as a pseudogene. The CDR3 runs 19 residues. The CDR3 coding sequence is TGTGCCAGCACCCCAACCAATAGGACAGGGGCCTCCATGAACACTGAAGCTTTCTTT. Protein product: CASTPTNRTGASMNTEAFF.

This clone appeared once. V is TRBV25-1 and J is TRBJ1-2, with TRBD1 matching 12 bases. The CDR3 length is 14 residues. J lost 7 bases, V lost 7 bases, and 7 bases had no gene match. Germline CDR1 is MGHDK and CDR2 is SYGVNS. CDR3 residues: CASTGQGAQFGYTF. The CDR3 nucleotides are TGTGCCAGCACGGGACAGGGGGCCCAATTTGGCTACACCTTC.